This T cell receptor beta chain was documented in a study of blood T cell repertoires in COVID-19. Assay used: immunoSEQ multiplex PCR; TCRdb lists only in-frame clones, some missing. The sample consists of about 340,000 clones, around 88% of them appearing once. CDR1 LGHNA and CDR2 YSLEER come from the germline V gene. V was clipped by 1 base and J by 4 bases; unmatched bases: 3. This CDR3 contains 14 residues. This receptor was obtained from a man younger than 45 with active or convalescent COVID-19. The sequenced material came from peripheral blood. The rearrangement links TRBV4-3 to TRBJ1-2; TRBD1 matches 7 bases. In nucleotides, the CDR3 is TGCGCCAGCAGCCAAGTCTCAGGGGGCTATGGCTACACCTTC. Its protein is CASSQVSGGYGYTF.